The 14 T cell receptor beta chains reported below all come from one sample, sequenced in a study of blood T cells in healthy people across ages. Through a sample-barcoded 5' primer and a J-beta primer mix, a second PCR was run for about 6 to 11 cycles. In TCRdb, the 5' RACE reads were re-called with MiXCR into one record per CDR3 protein. The sample records hundreds of thousands of distinct CDR3 sequences, 49% being singletons. The sample consisted of blood. All receptors come from a woman between 55 and 75 years old in good health.

This clonotype has just a few counts. V gene TRBV5-1 combines with J gene TRBJ2-7, with D maybe TRBD1 (5 bases). CDR1 and CDR2 (germline): SGHRS, YFSETQ. CDR3 length: 13 residues. V lost 0 bases and J 7 bases, leaving 11 bases between the germline ends. Here the CDR3 DNA reads TGCGCCAGCAGCTTGGCCCCAGGGTGGGAGCAGTACTTC. Protein: CASSLAPGWEQYF.

V usage is TRBV12-3 or TRBV12-4 and J usage is TRBJ2-3; D unresolved. CDR3 size: 15 residues. Trimming pared 3 bases from V and 2 bases from J, leaving 12 bases between. CDR3 nucleotides: TGTGCCAGCAGTTTCGGGCGGCCGAACACAGATACGCAGTATTTT. Encoded protein: CASSFGRPNTDTQYF.

This sequence joins TRBV7-6 and TRBJ2-3, with 9 bases fitting TRBD2. V was clipped by 5 bases and J by 1 base; unmatched bases: 4. The CDR3 extends over 15 amino acids. CDR1 is SGHVS and CDR2 is FNYEAQ in the germline V gene. The CDR3 bases are TGTGCCAGCAGCGGATTAGCGGGAGGCACAGATACGCAGTATTTT. It specifies CASSGLAGGTDTQYF. The full variable domain, rest sourced from reference TRBV7-6 and TRBJ2-3, is GAGVSQSPRYKVTKRGQDVALRCDPISGHVSLYWYRQALGQGPEFLTYFNYEAQQDKSGLPNDRFSAERPEGSISTLTIQRTEQRDSAMYRCASSGLAGGTDTQYFGPGTRLTVL.

The rearrangement links TRBV7-2 to TRBJ1-4, with 12 bases lining up with TRBD1. J gave up 5 bases and V 6 bases, and 7 bases lay outside the gene matches. The CDR3 contains 16 residues. Germline-derived CDR1 and CDR2 are SGHTA and FQGNSA. The CDR3 bases are TGTGCCAGCAGTTCCGGGACAGGGGGCAAGAATGAAAAACTGTTTTTT. Protein sequence: CASSSGTGGKNEKLFF.

V is TRBV24-1 and J is TRBJ2-1; 12 positions agree with TRBD2. J lost 4 bases, V lost 9 bases, and 18 bases had no gene match. CDR3 length: 19 residues. Germline lookup yields CDR1 KGHDR and CDR2 SFDVKD. Here the CDR3 reads CATQTTSGRSKALYNEQFF. CDR3 sequence (DNA): TGTGCCACCCAAACTACTAGCGGGAGGTCTAAGGCATTATACAATGAGCAGTTCTTC.

A few counts support this clonotype. The rearrangement joins TRBV27 to TRBJ2-7; D is undetermined. Germline loops: CDR1 MNHEY, CDR2 SMNVEV (reference sequence). V was pared by 3 bases and J by 5 bases, with 11 bases between. This CDR3 comprises 13 residues. DNA for the CDR3: TGTGCCAGCAGTTTGAATAGTAGGGACGAGCAGTACTTC. This translates into CASSLNSRDEQYF.

This chain links TRBV30 with TRBJ2-5; TRBD1 matches 8 bases. CDR1 is GTSNPN, CDR2 SVGIG, per germline (reference sequence). The length of the CDR3 is 15 residues. Trimming took 2 bases from V and 2 from J; bases not matched to a gene: 7. The CDR3 nucleotides are TGTGCCTGGAGTAATACAGGGGGGCCTCAAGAGACCCAGTACTTC. It yields the protein CAWSNTGGPQETQYF.

This chain joins TRBV9 and TRBJ2-1; 11 nucleotides match TRBD2. Losses at the gene ends were 3 bases for V and 7 bases for J; bases not matched to a gene: 12. Germline V gene lookup returns CDR1 SGDLS and CDR2 YYNGEE. CDR3 size: 17 residues. In DNA form, the CDR3 reads TGTGCCAGCAGCGGGCGTCGGCTGGGACTAGCGGAAAATGAGCAGTTCTTC. Its protein product is CASSGRRLGLAENEQFF. Full variable domain (outside the CDR3, taken from reference TRBV9 and TRBJ2-1): DSGVTQTPKHLITATGQRVTLRCSPRSGDLSVYWYQQSLDQGLQFLIQYYNGEERAKGNILERFSAQQFPDLHSELNLSSLELGDSALYFCASSGRRLGLAENEQFFGPGTRLTVL.

This chain connects TRBV9 to TRBJ2-1, with TRBD2 matching 9 bases. Unmatched junction bases numbered 12, after V lost 4 bases and J lost 7 bases. The CDR3 is 16 amino acids. CDR1 is SGDLS and CDR2 is YYNGEE in the germline V gene. The CDR3 DNA is TGTGCCAGCAGCTCATATAGCGGGAGTTTAAGGAATGAGCAGTTCTTC. Encoded protein: CASSSYSGSLRNEQFF.

The rearrangement uses TRBV10-3 and TRBJ2-7; 8 bases fit TRBD2. This CDR3 contains 15 residues. The germline CDR1 and CDR2 sequences are ENHRY and SYGVKD. J was trimmed by 7 bases and V by 3 bases; bases with no gene match: 11. The CDR3 nucleotides are TGTGCCATCAGTGATGGTACTAGCGGTGCTCATGAGCAGTACTTC. Protein sequence: CAISDGTSGAHEQYF.

The chain uses TRBV9 and TRBJ1-4; tentative D call: TRBD1 (5 bases). Per the germline V gene, CDR1 is SGDLS and CDR2 is YYNGEE. V lost 0 bases and J lost 1, with 10 bases in between. This CDR3 comprises 16 residues. The CDR3 nucleotides read TGTGCCAGCAGCGTAGGGGGGAGCGGAACTAATGAAAAACTGTTTTTT. It translates to CASSVGGSGTNEKLFF.

The rearrangement links TRBV28 to TRBJ2-5; 10 bases are a match to TRBD1. CDR1 and CDR2 from the germline V gene are MDHEN and SYDVKM. This CDR3 is built from 15 residues. Trimming took 3 bases from V and 3 from J; bases not matched to a gene: 4. The DNA for the CDR3 is TGTGCCAGCAGTTTTGTCGGGACAGGGGAAGAGACCCAGTACTTC. It encodes CASSFVGTGEETQYF.

The chain carries TRBV4-3 and TRBJ2-4; weak D call: TRBD1 (5 bases). The J call may be in error: the DNA end matches TRBJ2-7 better. There are 15 residues in the CDR3. Germline CDR1 LGHNA, CDR2 YSLEER. As DNA, the CDR3 is TGCGCCAGCAGCCAAGATATGGCAGGGTGGTACGAGCAGTACTTC. The encoded protein is CASSQDMAGWYEQYF.

A word on this clonotype: One end of the junction fails to match germline, which may point to a read error. V gene TRBV12-3 or TRBV12-4 combines with J gene TRBJ1-2; D ambiguous. This CDR3 contains 13 residues. The CDR3 region is CASSLIPNYDYTF. The CDR3 nucleotides are TGTGCCAGCAGCCTCATACCTAACTATGACTACACCTTC.